Presented here are 24 T cell receptor beta chains from one specimen sequenced in a study of blood T cell repertoires in COVID-19. Data came from immunoSEQ multiplex PCR; TCRdb stores just in-frame clones and leaves some out. The sample holds 150,000 to 200,000 clones, 90% seen once. The sequencing sample was made of peripheral blood. The receptor source for this set is a man aged 55-75 years with active or convalescent COVID-19.

The rearrangement joins TRBV7-6 to TRBJ2-3; perhaps TRBD2 as D (6 bases). The CDR3 consists of 14 residues. V lost 4 bases and J lost 2, with 10 bases in between. Germline assignment: CDR1 SGHVS and CDR2 FNYEAQ. The CDR3 DNA follows: TGTGCCAGCAGCTCTAGCGTCGCCACAGATACGCAGTATTTT. This encodes CASSSSVATDTQYF.

This chain links TRBV7-2 with TRBJ1-2; D gene ambiguous. The V gene's germline CDR1 is SGHTA and CDR2 FQGNSA. The CDR3 is 11 amino acids. Trimming cost V 4 bases and J 7 bases, with 7 bases left between them. The CDR3 DNA reads TGTGCCAGCAGCTCTTTATTTGGCTACACCTTC. Its translation is CASSSLFGYTF.

In DNA, the CDR3 is TGTGCCAGCAGCTTAAGCGGTCCAAGACAGGACCATAATGAAAAACTGTTTTTT. Translated, it gives CASSLSGPRQDHNEKLFF. The rearrangement uses TRBV13 and TRBJ1-4; a possible D gene is TRBD1 (6 bases). The CDR3 has 18 amino acids. CDR1 is PRHDT, CDR2 FYEKMQ, per germline (reference sequence). With 2 bases removed from V and 4 bases from J, the gap between germline ends came to 20 bases.

The V gene is TRBV4-1, the J gene TRBJ2-5; 8 nucleotides align to TRBD1. The CDR3 consists of 15 residues. The junction had 8 bases not matched to a gene; V was cut back by 3 bases and J by 5 bases. Germline assignment: CDR1 MGHRA and CDR2 YSYEKL. The CDR3 coding sequence is TGCGCCAGCAGCCAGGTCGGGACAGGTGGGGAGACCCAGTACTTC. It encodes CASSQVGTGGETQYF.

This chain links TRBV12-3 or TRBV12-4 with TRBJ1-1; weak D call: TRBD1 (6 bases). V shed 0 bases and J shed 6 bases, with 8 bases lying between them. This CDR3 region has 13 residues. The CDR3 DNA follows: TGTGCCAGCAGTTTAGCCAGGGGTTCTGAAGCTTTCTTT. Its translation: CASSLARGSEAFF.

Here the CDR3 reads CASGQGGAQEQFF. The CDR3 nucleotides read TGTGCCAGTGGGCAAGGCGGGGCACAAGAGCAGTTCTTC. The V call is TRBV4-2, the J call TRBJ2-1, with D possibly being TRBD2 (6 bases). The CDR3 runs 13 residues. V was trimmed by 9 bases and J by 10 bases, leaving 19 bases between them. CDR1 and CDR2 (germline): LGHNA, YNFKEQ.

This chain links TRBV6-5 with TRBJ2-1; the match to TRBD1 covers 8 bases. The junction had 9 bases not matched to a gene; V was cut back by 8 bases and J by 6 bases. The V gene's germline CDR1 is MNHEY and CDR2 SVGAGI. The CDR3 totals 14 residues. The CDR3 spells CASVSRGRGNEQFF. The CDR3, as DNA: TGTGCCAGCGTAAGCAGGGGGCGCGGCAATGAGCAGTTCTTC.

The rearrangement links TRBV6-6 to TRBJ1-2, with a tentative D call TRBD1 (6 bases). Trimming took off 6 bases at V and 0 bases at J, with 11 bases between the two ends. Germline lookup yields CDR1 MNHNY and CDR2 SVGAGI (reference sequence). The CDR3 is 14 residues long. The CDR3 DNA sequence: TGTGCCAGCAGATTCGGACAGACTAACTATGGCTACACCTTC. This translates into CASRFGQTNYGYTF.

The V gene is TRBV7-9, the J gene TRBJ1-5; TRBD1 might be the D (6 bases). The CDR3 extends over 15 amino acids. CDR1 is SEHNR, CDR2 FQNEAQ, per germline (reference sequence). With 6 bases removed from V and 4 bases from J, the gap between germline ends came to 16 bases. The CDR3 DNA sequence: TGTGCCAGCAGTTTGGGACACGCAATGAATCAGCCCCAGCATTTT. Protein sequence: CASSLGHAMNQPQHF.

This sequence joins TRBV6-5 and TRBJ2-2; TRBD1 might be the D (5 bases). Trimming shortened V by 7 bases and J by 0 bases, and 12 bases separated the two germline ends. CDR1 is MNHEY, CDR2 SVGAGI, per germline. CDR3 length equals 15 residues. This CDR3 reads CASIEGQSNTGELFF. The CDR3 nucleotides read TGTGCCAGCATCGAAGGACAATCGAACACCGGGGAGCTGTTTTTT.

This chain uses TRBV28 with TRBJ2-1; 12 bases are shared with TRBD2. This CDR3 is built from 18 residues. V shed 6 bases, J shed 1 base, and the junction held 10 bases outside the gene matches. Germline V CDR1 and CDR2: MDHEN, SYDVKM. The CDR3 DNA follows: TGTGCCAGCAGCCCACCGGGACTAGCGGGTGGGTCCTACAATGAGCAGTTCTTC. This codes for CASSPPGLAGGSYNEQFF.

This chain connects TRBV19 to TRBJ1-5; perhaps TRBD1 as D (5 bases). Germline values: CDR1 LNHDA, CDR2 SQIVND (reference sequence). The CDR3 extends over 15 amino acids. Between the trimmed V and J ends, which lost 7 bases and 0 bases, there was a span of 13 bases. The CDR3 is CASKATAYSNQPQHF. CDR3 bases: TGTGCCAGTAAGGCGACAGCTTATAGCAATCAGCCCCAGCATTTT.

V gene TRBV20-1 combines with J gene TRBJ2-7; the D is unclear. The CDR3 totals 10 residues. The V gene lost 1 base and the J gene lost 6 bases, with 4 bases spanning the gap. In germline, CDR1 is DFQATT, CDR2 SNEGSKA (reference sequence). The CDR3, as DNA: TGCAGTGCTAGAGGTCTCGAGCAGTACTTC. This encodes CSARGLEQYF.

The chain has TRBV10-2 and TRBJ1-2; 9 nucleotides align to TRBD1. There are 15 residues in the CDR3. Per the germline V gene, CDR1 is WSHSY and CDR2 is SAAADI. With V trimmed by 5 bases and J by 5 bases, 9 bases remained unmatched. The CDR3 DNA reads TGCGCCAGCAGTAGACCACAGGGGGCGCGATATGGCTACACCTTC. This sequence encodes CASSRPQGARYGYTF.

The rearrangement joins TRBV10-1 to TRBJ2-3; 13 nucleotides agree with TRBD2. Germline V lookup: CDR1 WNHNN, CDR2 SYGVQD (reference sequence). CDR3 size: 16 residues. V lost 7 bases to trimming and J lost 2 bases; unmatched junction nucleotides: 6. The CDR3 DNA reads TGCGCCAGCATCTGGACTAGCGGGAGACTCACAGATACGCAGTATTTT. Its protein is CASIWTSGRLTDTQYF.

The V gene is TRBV28, the J gene TRBJ2-1; TRBD2 agrees at 11 bases. This CDR3 is 16 amino acids long. V trimming: 3 bases; J trimming: 6 bases; junction bases outside the gene matches: 7. Per germline, CDR1 MDHEN and CDR2 SYDVKM. The CDR3 protein is CASSLDSGGAGNEQFF. The CDR3, as DNA: TGTGCCAGCAGTTTGGATAGCGGGGGGGCCGGCAATGAGCAGTTCTTC.

The chain uses TRBV4-1 and TRBJ2-1; 7 bases are a match to TRBD2. The length of the CDR3 is 15 residues. The trim removed 1 base at V and 3 bases at J, leaving 3 bases unmatched. From germline, CDR1 is MGHRA and CDR2 YSYEKL. The CDR3 DNA reads as TGCGCCAGCAGCCAAGCGGGGACTAACTACAATGAGCAGTTCTTC. It codes for CASSQAGTNYNEQFF.

The V call is TRBV6-1, the J call TRBJ1-2; TRBD1 matches at 7 bases. Per the germline V gene, CDR1 is MNHNS and CDR2 is SASEGT. CDR3 length equals 16 residues. Trimming at V came to 4 bases and at J to 4 bases, leaving 12 bases not matched to a gene. CDR3 sequence: CASSGGYRGHRYGYTF. The CDR3 nucleotides are TGTGCCAGCAGTGGAGGGTACAGGGGACATCGCTATGGCTACACCTTC.

This clone appeared once. The chain combines TRBV5-1 with TRBJ2-7, with a possible D match to TRBD2 (5 bases). The V and J ends lost 0 bases and 3 bases respectively, with 16 bases between them. The germline CDR1 and CDR2 sequences are SGHRS and YFSETQ. CDR3 length equals 16 residues. The CDR3 protein is CASSLASGVSSYEQYF. The DNA of the CDR3 is TGCGCCAGCAGCTTGGCGTCCGGGGTTTCCAGCTACGAGCAGTACTTC.

This clone has only one observation. The chain has TRBV14 and TRBJ1-4, with 8 bases that match TRBD1. The junction had 3 bases not matched to a gene; V was cut back by 5 bases and J by 7 bases. This CDR3 comprises 13 residues. Germline loops: CDR1 SGHDN, CDR2 FVKESK. As DNA, the CDR3 is TGTGCCAGCAGCACAGACAGGGGTGAAAAACTGTTTTTT. The encoded protein is CASSTDRGEKLFF.

The chain has TRBV7-2 and TRBJ1-4, with unresolved D. CDR3 size: 15 residues. Per the germline V gene, CDR1 is SGHTA and CDR2 is FQGNSA. Deletions cut 2 bases from V and 8 bases from J, with 15 bases between. CDR3 nucleotide sequence: TGTGCCAGCAGCTTAATGGCCACTCCCGGGGAAAAACTGTTTTTT. It is translated as CASSLMATPGEKLFF.

The genes are TRBV19 and TRBJ2-7; 9 nucleotides match TRBD1. V was pared by 3 bases and J by 0 bases, with 3 bases of the junction left unmatched. The CDR3 extends over 15 amino acids. Germline V CDR1 and CDR2: LNHDA, SQIVND (reference sequence). CDR3 protein: CASSMGTGLSYEQYF. Here the CDR3 DNA reads TGTGCCAGTAGTATGGGGACAGGGCTCTCCTACGAGCAGTACTTC. Complete variable domain (other parts from reference TRBV19 and TRBJ2-7): DGGITQSPKYLFRKEGQNVTLSCEQNLNHDAMYWYRQDPGQGLRLIYYSQIVNDFQKGDIAEGYSVSREKKESFPLTVTSAQKNPTAFYLCASSMGTGLSYEQYFGPGTRLTVT.

The chain uses TRBV4-1 and TRBJ1-6; 7 bases are shared with TRBD1. CDR1 is MGHRA and CDR2 is YSYEKL in the germline V gene. This CDR3 region has 18 residues. V shed 5 bases and J 0 bases; nucleotides not matched to a gene: 10. CDR3 in DNA: TGCGCCAGCAGCGCATTTCAGGGGGGCTACTCCTATAATTCACCCCTCCACTTT. Protein sequence: CASSAFQGGYSYNSPLHF.

This chain connects TRBV11-2 to TRBJ2-1, with 8 bases lining up with TRBD2. The J segment lost 4 bases and the V segment lost 2 bases, leaving 4 bases of the junction unmatched. The CDR3 runs 15 residues. CDR1 and CDR2 from the germline V gene are SGHAT and FQNNGV. CDR3 loop: CASSLTLADYNEQFF. The CDR3 region has the DNA TGTGCCAGCAGCTTAACACTAGCGGATTACAATGAGCAGTTCTTC.